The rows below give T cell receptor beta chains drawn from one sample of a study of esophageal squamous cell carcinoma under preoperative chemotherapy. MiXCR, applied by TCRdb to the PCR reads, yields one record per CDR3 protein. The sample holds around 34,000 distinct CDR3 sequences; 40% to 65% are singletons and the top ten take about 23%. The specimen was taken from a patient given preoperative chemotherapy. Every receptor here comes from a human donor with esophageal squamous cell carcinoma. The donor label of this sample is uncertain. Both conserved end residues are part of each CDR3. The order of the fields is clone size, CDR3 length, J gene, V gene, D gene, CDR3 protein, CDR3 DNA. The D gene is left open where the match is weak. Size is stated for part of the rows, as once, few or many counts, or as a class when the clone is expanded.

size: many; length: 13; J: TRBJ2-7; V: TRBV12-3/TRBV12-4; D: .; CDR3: CASSPAPSYEQYF; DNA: TGTGCCAGCAGTCCCGCTCCTTCCTACGAGCAGTACTTC
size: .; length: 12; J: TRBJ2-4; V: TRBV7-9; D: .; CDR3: CASSRDQKIQYF; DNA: TGTGCCAGCAGCCGTGACCAGAAGATCCAGTACTTC
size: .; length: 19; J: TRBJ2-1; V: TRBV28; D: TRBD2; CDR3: CASSLADSGGGVSYNEQFF; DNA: TGTGCCAGCAGCTTAGCTGATAGCGGGGGGGGCGTCTCCTACAATGAGCAGTTCTTC
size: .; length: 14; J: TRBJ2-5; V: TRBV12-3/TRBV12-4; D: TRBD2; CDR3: CASTPWGGRETQYF; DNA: TGTGCCAGCACCCCTTGGGGGGGGAGAGAGACCCAGTACTTC
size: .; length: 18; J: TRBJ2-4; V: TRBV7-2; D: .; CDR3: CASSCEGTGRRDKETQYF; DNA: TGTGCCAGCAGCTGTGAGGGGACCGGGCGCAGGGACAAAGAGACTCAGTACTTC
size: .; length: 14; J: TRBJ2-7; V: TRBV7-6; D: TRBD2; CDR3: CARSGGGVKETQYF; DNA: TGTGCGAGGAGCGGGGGGGGGGTCAAAGAGACGCAGTACTTC
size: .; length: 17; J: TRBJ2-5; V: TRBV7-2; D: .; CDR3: CASSPYRTGTPLTGQYF; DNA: TGTGCCAGCAGCCCGTACCGTACCGGGACACCCCTTACAGGGCAGTACTTC
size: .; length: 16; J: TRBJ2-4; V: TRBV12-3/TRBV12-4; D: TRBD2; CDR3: CLSSTTGRGAKNTQYF; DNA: TGTCTCAGCAGTACTACGGGGCGGGGGGCCAAAAATACGCAGTATTTC
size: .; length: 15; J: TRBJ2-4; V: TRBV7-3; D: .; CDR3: CASSSGPWGTNTQYF; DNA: TGTGCCAGCAGCTCGGGGCCGTGGGGCACAAATACGCAGTATTTC
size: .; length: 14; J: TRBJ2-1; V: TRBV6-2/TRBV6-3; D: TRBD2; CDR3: CASSTLAGANEQFF; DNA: TGTGCCAGCAGTACCTTAGCGGGAGCCAATGAGCAGTTCTTC
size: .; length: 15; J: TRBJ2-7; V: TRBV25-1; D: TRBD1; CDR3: CASSVGGTGGYEQYF; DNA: TGTGCCAGCAGTGTCGGCGGGACAGGCGGTTACGAGCAGTACTTC
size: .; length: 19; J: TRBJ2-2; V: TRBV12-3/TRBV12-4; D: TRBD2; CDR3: CASSLASLSGGASTGTLFF; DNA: TGTGCCAGCAGTTTAGCGTCCCTTAGCGGGGGGGCGAGCACCGGGACGCTGTTTTTT
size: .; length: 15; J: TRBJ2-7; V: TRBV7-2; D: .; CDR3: CASGKAPPWSYEQYF; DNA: TGTGCCAGCGGGAAGGCACCCCCGTGGTCCTACGAGCAGTATTTC
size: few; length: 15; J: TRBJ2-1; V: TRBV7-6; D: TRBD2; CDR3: CASSLGTSGQETQFF; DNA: TGTGCCAGCAGCCTTGGGACTAGCGGCCAAGAGACCCAGTTCTTC
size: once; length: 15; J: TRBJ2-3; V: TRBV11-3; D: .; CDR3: CASSLDSLSTDTQYF; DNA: TGTGCCAGCAGCTTAGACTCCCTGAGCACAGATACGCAGTATTTT
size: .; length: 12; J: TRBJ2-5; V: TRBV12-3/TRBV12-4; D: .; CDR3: CASSLNQETQYF; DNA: TGTGCCAGCAGTCTAAACCAAGAGACCCAGTACTTC
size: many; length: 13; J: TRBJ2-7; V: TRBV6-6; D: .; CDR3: CASSYSRYYEQYF; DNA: TGTGCCAGCAGTTACTCGAGGTACTACGAGCAGTACTTC
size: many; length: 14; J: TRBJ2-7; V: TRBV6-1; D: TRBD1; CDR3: CASSAAQGVYEQYF; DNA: TGTGCCAGCAGTGCAGCCCAGGGGGTCTACGAGCAGTACTTC
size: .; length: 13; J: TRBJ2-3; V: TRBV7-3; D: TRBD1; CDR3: CASGTGDTGEQYF; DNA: TGTGCCAGTGGGACAGGGGATACCGGGGAGCAGTATTTT
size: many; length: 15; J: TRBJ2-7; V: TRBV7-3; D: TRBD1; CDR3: CASSLSGTGSYEQYF; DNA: TGTGCCAGCAGCTTAAGCGGGACAGGATCTTACGAGCAGTACTTC
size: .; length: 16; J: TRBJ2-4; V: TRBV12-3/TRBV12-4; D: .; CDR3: CASSGTSLGAKNMQYF; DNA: TGTGCCAGCAGCGGCACTAGCCTGGGAGCCAAAAACATGCAGTACTTC
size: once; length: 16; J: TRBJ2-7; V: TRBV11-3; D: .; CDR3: CASSLPGRGLSYEQYF; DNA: TGTGCCAGCAGCTTGCCGGGGCGGGGGCTCTCCTACGAGCAGTACTTC
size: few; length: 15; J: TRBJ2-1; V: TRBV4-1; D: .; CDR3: CASSQDPAGNNEQFF; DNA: TGCGCCAGCAGCCAAGATCCCGCAGGGAACAATGAGCAGTTCTTC
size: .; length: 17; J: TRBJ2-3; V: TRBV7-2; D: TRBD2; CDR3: CAISQGLAGVNTGKQYF; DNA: TGTGCCATCAGCCAGGGACTAGCGGGGGTGAACACCGGGAAGCAGTATTTT
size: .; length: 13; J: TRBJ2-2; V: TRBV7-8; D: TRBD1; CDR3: CASHRGSTGTLYF; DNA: TGTGCCAGCCACAGGGGAAGCACAGGGACGCTGTATTTT
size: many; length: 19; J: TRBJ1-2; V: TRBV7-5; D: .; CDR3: CISVPEAIGVTVNLYGYTF; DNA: .
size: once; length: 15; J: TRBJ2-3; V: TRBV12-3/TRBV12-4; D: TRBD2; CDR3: CASSQGTSGSFTQYF; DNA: TGTGCCAGCAGTCAGGGGACTAGCGGGAGTTTTACGCAGTATTTT
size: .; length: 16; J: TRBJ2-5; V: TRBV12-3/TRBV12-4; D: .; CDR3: CASGGPGGRATDTQYF; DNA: TGTGCCAGCGGGGGGCCCGGGGGGCGGGCCACAGATACCCAGTACTTC
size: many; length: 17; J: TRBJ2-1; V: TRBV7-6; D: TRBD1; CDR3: CASSPWGQGQSNNEQFF; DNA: TGTGCCAGCAGCCCTTGGGGACAGGGACAGAGCAACAATGAGCAGTTCTTC
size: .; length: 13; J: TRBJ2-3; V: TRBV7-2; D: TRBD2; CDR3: CATGGRNTDTQYF; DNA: TGTGCCACCGGCGGGAGAAACACAGATACGCAGTATTTT
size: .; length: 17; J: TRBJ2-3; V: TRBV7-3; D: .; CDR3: CASSREPGRGARNTQYF; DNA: TGTGCCAGCAGCCGCGAACCGGGGCGGGGAGCCAGAAATACTCAGTACTTT
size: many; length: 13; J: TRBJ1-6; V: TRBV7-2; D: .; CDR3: CASSFGTSSPLHF; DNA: TGTGCCAGCAGCTTTGGCACCTCTTCACCCCTCCACTTT
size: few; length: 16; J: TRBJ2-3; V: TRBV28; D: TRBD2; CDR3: CASSPHSGGVTGTQYF; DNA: TGTGCCAGCAGTCCCCACAGCGGGGGGGTCACCGGTACGCAGTATTTT
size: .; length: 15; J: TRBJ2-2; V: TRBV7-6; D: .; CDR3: CASSLPAANTGELFF; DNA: TGTGCCAGCAGCTTACCGGCTGCGAACACCGGGGAGCTGTTTTTT
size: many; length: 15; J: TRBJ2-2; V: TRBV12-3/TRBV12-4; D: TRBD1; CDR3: CASSQTGVRSGELFF; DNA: TGTGCCAGCAGCCAGACAGGGGTGCGATCCGGGGAGCTGTTTTTT
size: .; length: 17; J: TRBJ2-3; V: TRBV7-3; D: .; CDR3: CASSLKLGRGDRNTQYF; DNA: TGTGCCAGCAGCCTCAAACTGGGGCGGGGGGACAGAAATACGCAGTATTTT
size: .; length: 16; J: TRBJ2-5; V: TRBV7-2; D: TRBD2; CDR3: CASSSGRGARRTTRLF; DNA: TGTGCCAGCAGCTCTGGGCGGGGGGCGCGGCGGACGACCCGACTCTTC
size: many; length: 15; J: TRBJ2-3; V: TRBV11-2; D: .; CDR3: CASSIRGGSTDTQYF; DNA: TGTGCCAGCAGCATCCGGGGCGGTAGCACAGATACGCAGTATTTT
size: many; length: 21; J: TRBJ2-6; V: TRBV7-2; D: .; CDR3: CASSYQIPAAEVKESTNVLTF; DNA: TGTGCCAGCAGCTATCAAATACCAGCGGCAGAAGTAAAGGAGTCGACCAACGTCCTGACTTTC
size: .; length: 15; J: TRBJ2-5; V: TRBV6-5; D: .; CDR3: CASSYSPSPQETQYF; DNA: TGTGCCAGCAGTTACTCTCCTAGCCCCCAAGAGACCCAGTACTTC
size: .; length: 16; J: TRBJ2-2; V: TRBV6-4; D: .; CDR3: CASSDSGRDYTGELFF; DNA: TGTGCCAGCAGTGACTCGGGGCGGGATTACACCGGGGAGCTGTTTTTT
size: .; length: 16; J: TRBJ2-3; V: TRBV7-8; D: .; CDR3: CASSDPGLGPSDMQYF; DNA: TGTGCCAGCAGCGACCCAGGGCTGGGACCCAGTGATATGCAGTATTTC
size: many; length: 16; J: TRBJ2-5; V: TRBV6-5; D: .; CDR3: CASRRSVNLFDNEQYF; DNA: TGTGCCAGCCGAAGATCAGTCAACCTATTCGACAATGAGCAGTACTTC
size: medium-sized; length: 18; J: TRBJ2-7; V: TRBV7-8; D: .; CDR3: CASSLAIGRLRFSYEQYF; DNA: TGTGCCAGCAGCTTAGCAATCGGTAGATTACGTTTCTCCTACGAGCAGTACTTC
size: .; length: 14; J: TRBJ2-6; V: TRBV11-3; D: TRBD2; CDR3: CASSTGLVGEAQSF; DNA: TGTGCCAGCAGCACGGGACTAGTGGGGGAGGCCCAGTCTTTC
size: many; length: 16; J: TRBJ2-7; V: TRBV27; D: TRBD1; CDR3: CASSLTLGTGGVEQYF; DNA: TGTGCCAGCAGTTTAACCCTAGGGACAGGGGGCGTCGAGCAGTACTTC
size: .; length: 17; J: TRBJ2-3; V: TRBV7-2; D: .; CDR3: CASSSPVPWQRTDTQYF; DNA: TGTGCCAGCAGCTCCCCGGTCCCGTGGCAGCGCACAGATACGCAGTATTTT
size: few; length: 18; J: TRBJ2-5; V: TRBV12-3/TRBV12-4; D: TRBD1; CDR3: CASSHRTGGSTGAETQYF; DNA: TGTGCCAGCAGCCACCGGACAGGGGGATCGACAGGTGCGGAGACCCAGTACTTC
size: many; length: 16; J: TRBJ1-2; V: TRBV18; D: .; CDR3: CASSPRSGSQGFGYTF; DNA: TGTGCCAGCTCACCACGATCAGGCAGCCAAGGCTTTGGCTACACCTTC
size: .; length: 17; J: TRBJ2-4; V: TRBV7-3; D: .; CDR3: CASSRKLGLGDKNTQYF; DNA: TGTGCTAGCAGCCGCAAATTGGGGCTGGGAGACAAAAATACTCAGTACTTC
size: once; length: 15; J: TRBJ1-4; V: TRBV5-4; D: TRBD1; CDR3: CASSLDGTGNEKLFF; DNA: TGTGCCAGCAGCTTGGATGGGACAGGGAATGAAAAACTGTTTTTT
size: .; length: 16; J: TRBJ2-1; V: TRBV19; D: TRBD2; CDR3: CASSTLAASSYNEQFF; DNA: TGTGCCAGTAGTACGCTAGCGGCGAGCTCCTACAATGAGCAGTTCTTC
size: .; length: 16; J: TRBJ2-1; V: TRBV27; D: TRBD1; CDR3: CASSLEWTGGGNEQFF; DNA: TGTGCCAGCAGTTTAGAATGGACAGGGGGCGGGAATGAGCAGTTCTTC